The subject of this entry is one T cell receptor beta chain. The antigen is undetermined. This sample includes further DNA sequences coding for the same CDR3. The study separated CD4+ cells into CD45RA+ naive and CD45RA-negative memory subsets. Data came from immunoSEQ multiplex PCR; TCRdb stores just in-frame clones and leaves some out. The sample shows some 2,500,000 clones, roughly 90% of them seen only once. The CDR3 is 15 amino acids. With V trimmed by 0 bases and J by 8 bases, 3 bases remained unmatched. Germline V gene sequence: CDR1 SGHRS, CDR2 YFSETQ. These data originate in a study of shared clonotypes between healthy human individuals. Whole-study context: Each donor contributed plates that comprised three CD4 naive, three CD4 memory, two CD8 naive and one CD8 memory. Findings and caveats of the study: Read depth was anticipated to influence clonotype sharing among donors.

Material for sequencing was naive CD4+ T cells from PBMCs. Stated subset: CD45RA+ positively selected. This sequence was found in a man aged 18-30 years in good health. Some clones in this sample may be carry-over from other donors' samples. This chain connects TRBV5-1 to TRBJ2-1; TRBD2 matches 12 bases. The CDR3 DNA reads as TGCGCCAGCAGCTTGGGACTAGCGGGAGTCCATGAGCAGTTCTTC. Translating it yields CASSLGLAGVHEQFF.